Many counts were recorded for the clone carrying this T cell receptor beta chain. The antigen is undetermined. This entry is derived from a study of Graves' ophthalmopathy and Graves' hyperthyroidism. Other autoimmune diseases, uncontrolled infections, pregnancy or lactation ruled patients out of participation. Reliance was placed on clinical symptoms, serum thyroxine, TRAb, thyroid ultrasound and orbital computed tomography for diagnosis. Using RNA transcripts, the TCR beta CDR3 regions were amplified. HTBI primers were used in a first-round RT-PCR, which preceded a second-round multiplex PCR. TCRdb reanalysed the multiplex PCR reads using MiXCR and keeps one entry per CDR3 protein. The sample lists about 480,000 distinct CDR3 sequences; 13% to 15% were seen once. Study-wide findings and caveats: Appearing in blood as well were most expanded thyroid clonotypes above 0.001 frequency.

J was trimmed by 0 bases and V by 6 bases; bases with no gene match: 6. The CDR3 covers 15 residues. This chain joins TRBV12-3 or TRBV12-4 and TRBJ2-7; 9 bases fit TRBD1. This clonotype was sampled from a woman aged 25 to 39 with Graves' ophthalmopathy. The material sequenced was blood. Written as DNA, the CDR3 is TGTGCCAGCAGCCCGGGGACAGGGAGCTCCTACGAGCAGTACTTC. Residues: CASSPGTGSSYEQYF.